This TCR beta chain came from a study of OX40 agonist ivuxolimab in advanced cancers. Study-wide context: Patients' therapy was ivuxolimab, an antibody that acts as an agonist of OX40 (CD134). People in dose escalation had one of these cancers: hepatocellular carcinoma, melanoma, renal cell or head and neck cancer.

Clones were read by immunoSEQ multiplex PCR, and TCRdb kept only the in-frame ones, dropping some. The sample shows fewer than 90,000 clones, around 91% of them seen only once. Looked up from germline, CDR1 is LNHNV and CDR2 is YYDKDF (reference sequence). This CDR3 comprises 15 residues. V dropped 1 base and J dropped 5 bases, with 11 bases sitting between them. The J gene is TRBJ1-4, the V gene TRBV15; no firm D call. The sample was CD4+ or CD8+ T cells sorted from blood, taken in a trial of the OX40 agonist ivuxolimab. The clonotype comes from an adult with an advanced solid tumor such as melanoma, head and neck, liver or kidney cancer. As DNA, the CDR3 is TGTGCCACCAGCAGAGGTCCAGAGCCAAATGAAAAACTGTTTTTT. Its translation is CATSRGPEPNEKLFF. The full variable domain, with the rest looked up from reference TRBV15 and TRBJ1-4, is DAMVIQNPRYQVTQFGKPVTLSCSQTLNHNVMYWYQQKSSQAPKLLFHYYDKDFNNEADTPDNFQSRRPNTSFCFLDIRSPGLGDTAMYLCATSRGPEPNEKLFFGSGTQLSVL.